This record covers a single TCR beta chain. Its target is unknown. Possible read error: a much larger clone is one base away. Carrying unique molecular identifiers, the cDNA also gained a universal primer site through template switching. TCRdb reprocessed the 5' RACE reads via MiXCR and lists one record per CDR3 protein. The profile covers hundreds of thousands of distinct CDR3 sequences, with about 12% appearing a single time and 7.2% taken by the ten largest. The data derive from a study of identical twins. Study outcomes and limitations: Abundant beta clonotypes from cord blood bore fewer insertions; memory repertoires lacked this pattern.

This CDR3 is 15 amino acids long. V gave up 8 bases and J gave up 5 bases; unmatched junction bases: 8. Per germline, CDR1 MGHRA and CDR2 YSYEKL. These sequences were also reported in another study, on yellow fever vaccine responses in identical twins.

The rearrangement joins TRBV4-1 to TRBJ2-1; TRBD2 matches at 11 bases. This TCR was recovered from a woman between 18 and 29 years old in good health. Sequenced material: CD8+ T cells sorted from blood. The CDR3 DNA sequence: TGCGCCAGCCAACAGGGGGGACTAGCGGACAATGAGCAGTTCTTC. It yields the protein CASQQGGLADNEQFF.